The present TCR beta chain was sequenced within a study of shared clonotypes between healthy human individuals (dated by TCRdb to between 2020 and 2021). With respect to the entire study: A couple of women and three men aged 18 to 49 years were included in the cohort. For each donor, CD4 naive and CD4 memory were each run on three plates, CD8 naive on two plates, and CD8 memory on one plate. To estimate repertoire size and how much clonotypes are shared between individuals, the study performed deep sequencing of blood TCR repertoires from 4 to 6 healthy adults. Different laboratories and diverse techniques were used to prepare libraries and sequence TCR repertoires, to increase sequencing depth and limit assay-specific biases. Leukapheresis yielded between about 0.9 and 10 billion PBMCs per donor.

CD8 naive samples consisted of CD45RO-negative cells that were positively selected for CCR7, yielding a CD45RA+CCR7+ population without TemRA cells. The donors were healthy, HIV-negative adults with no recently reported acute infections or vaccinations. All donors were Caucasian adults living in Nashville, Tennessee, USA. Blood was collected by leukapheresis, and PBMCs were isolated by Ficoll-Histopaque density gradient centrifugation and then cryopreserved in liquid nitrogen vapor phase. Analytical flow cytometry was used to check the purity and quantity of each magnetically sorted T cell population. Genomic DNA was isolated from each sorted fraction and quantified by UV absorbance on a Nanodrop 2000c. The CDR3 runs 16 residues from the cysteine to the phenylalanine. Just the 48-base CDR3 DNA is kept, in frame starting at base 1. V has 3 bases trimmed and J has 0 bases trimmed; junction bases matching no gene number 4. Taken from the germline V gene, the CDR1 and CDR2 loops are SNHLY and FYNNEI.

For this clone: Its cognate antigen has yet to be identified. No base quality values were provided; no much bigger clone lies one nucleotide off.

What the research found in general, with its limitations: Estimated clonotype richness was generally larger for naive than for memory subsets. Incomplete sequencing was indicated by rarefaction of sorted-subset datasets, despite the large sequencing depth. Because the study included a small number of donors, the genetic and exposure-history diversity represented was limited. When a handful of donors were compared, the shared fraction of clonotypes was around 5% for naive CD4, more than 3% for naive CD8, 2.3% for memory CD4, and 0.35% to 0.4% for memory CD8. Pairwise subsampling led to the expectation that sequencing depth would affect the degree of clonotype sharing among donors. Compared with non-shared clonotypes, clonotypes shared by all four sorted-subset donors had higher generation probabilities. Sampling was restricted to blood, and TCR repertoires in tissue are likely to differ from TCR repertoires in blood.

Using the deep immunoSEQ assay, multiplex PCR amplified TCR CDR3 regions from genomic DNA. Genomic DNA extracted from each cell subset was distributed evenly over all wells of several immunoSEQ 96-well plates, and each plate served as one replicate. For sorted subsets, each replicate PCR was loaded with approximately 200 ng genomic DNA, equivalent to about 30,000 T cell genomes. The purified libraries were quantified using a Qubit 3.0 fluorometer, sized with a Bioanalyzer 2100, and then quantified again using the KAPA Library Quantification kit. Every immunoSEQ 96-well plate was sequenced on a separate single-read 150-cycle Illumina NextSeq 550 flow cell. Turning to the authors' computational methods: Because the immunoSEQ output included only junctional sequences and no quality scores, the filtering could not be the same as the filtering used for full-length reads. To assign V/J genes and CDR3, sequences were annotated using PyIR, a Python wrapper for IgBLAST v1.9, with IMGT germline references. Reads with weak V/J assignments (E-value above 1e-6), missing CDR3, stop codons, out-of-frame junctions, or ambiguous translated residues were removed. V3J clonotypes were defined as sequences sharing the same inferred V gene, J gene, and CDR3 amino acid sequence. Percentage overlap between repertoires was computed as shared unique clonotypes divided by the size of the smaller repertoire. RTK rarefaction, the Chao1 estimator, and Recon v2.1 estimates of unobserved clonotypes were used to assess repertoire richness. Generation probabilities were computed with OLGA for all TCRbeta clonotypes obtained by the gDNA method from four donors. This is the immuneACCESS table as TCRdb keeps it, with only in-frame sequences that have V and J called. A part of the clones is gone; compared with another copy, unresolved V genes explain less than half, and the rest is unexplained. V and J calls and clone size are as listed in that table; D and trimming were resolved from the DNA. The sample contains about 680,000 clones, about 91% of them found a single time. Approximately 24% of the sample is taken by the ten largest.

The TCR was taken from a man aged 25 to 45 in good health. The sequence links TRBV2 to TRBJ2-3, with 9 central nucleotides matching TRBD2. Sequencing input: naive CD8+ T cells sorted from blood. Reading the label with the study, this specimen's cell subset or site is: CD45RA+CCR7+. The nucleotide sequence is given as TGTGCCAGCAGTGAGCTAACTAGCGGGAGCACAGATACGCAGTATTTT. Its translation is CASSELTSGSTDTQYF. Full variable domain (CDR3 extended with the reference TRBV2 and TRBJ2-3 proteins): EPEVTQTPSHQVTQMGQEVILRCVPISNHLYFYWYRQILGQKVEFLVSFYNNEISEKSEIFDDQFSVERPDGSNFTLKIRSTKLEDSAMYFCASSELTSGSTDTQYFGPGTRLTVL.